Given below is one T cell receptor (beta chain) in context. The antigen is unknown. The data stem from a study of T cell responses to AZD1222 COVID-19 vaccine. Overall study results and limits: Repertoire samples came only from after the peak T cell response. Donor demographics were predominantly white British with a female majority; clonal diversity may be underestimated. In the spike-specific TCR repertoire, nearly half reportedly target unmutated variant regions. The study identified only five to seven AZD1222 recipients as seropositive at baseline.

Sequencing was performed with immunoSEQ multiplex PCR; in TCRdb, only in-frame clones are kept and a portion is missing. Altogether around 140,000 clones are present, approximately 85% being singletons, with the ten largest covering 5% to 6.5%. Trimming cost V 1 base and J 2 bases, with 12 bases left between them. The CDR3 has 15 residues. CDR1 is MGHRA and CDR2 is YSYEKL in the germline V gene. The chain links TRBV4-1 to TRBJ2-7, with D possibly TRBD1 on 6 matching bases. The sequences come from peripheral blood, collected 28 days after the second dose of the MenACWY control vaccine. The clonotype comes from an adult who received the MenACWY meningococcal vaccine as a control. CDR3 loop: CASSQGFQGTYEQYF. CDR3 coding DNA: TGCGCCAGCAGCCAAGGGTTTCAGGGGACCTACGAGCAGTACTTC.